What follows is one T cell receptor (beta chain) and its context. TCRdb's table, derived via immunoSEQ multiplex PCR, lists solely in-frame clones and lacks some. The sample includes over 150,000 clones, more than 75% of them seen just once. This record comes from a study of blood T cell repertoires in COVID-19. The overall study: Samples came from the United States, Italy and Spain, spanning acute and convalescent COVID-19.

Trimming took off 7 bases at V and 5 bases at J, with 18 bases between the two ends. Germline lookup yields CDR1 MNHEY and CDR2 SVGAGI. The CDR3 contains 15 residues. The rearrangement uses TRBV6-5 and TRBJ1-5, with D unclear. Sequencing was performed on peripheral blood. The receptor comes from a woman in her seventies with COVID-19, enrolled during active disease. CDR3 in amino acids: CASTRTSDTDQPQHF. In nucleotides, the CDR3 is TGTGCCAGCACCCGAACTTCCGACACGGATCAGCCCCAGCATTTT.